The 3 T cell receptor beta chains listed next were all sequenced from one sample in a study of shared clonotypes between healthy human individuals. The table came from immunoSEQ multiplex PCR; TCRdb's copy has only in-frame clones and leaves some out. The data show around 2,000,000 clones, 90% to 95% seen once. The sequenced sample consisted of naive CD4+ T cells sorted from blood. Subset: CD45RA+ positively selected. These receptors originate from a man between 18 and 29 years old in good health.

This clone was counted once. The CDR3 is CASSLARNSGTDTQYF. The CDR3 DNA is TGTGCCAGCAGCTTAGCGCGAAATAGCGGCACAGATACGCAGTATTTT. The J gene is TRBJ2-3, the V gene TRBV7-2; D perhaps matches TRBD2 (5 bases). Germline V gene lookup returns CDR1 SGHTA and CDR2 FQGNSA. V dropped 0 bases and J dropped 1 base, with 11 bases sitting between them. This CDR3 region has 16 residues.

This chain links TRBV11-2 with TRBJ2-3, with a tentative D call TRBD2 (5 bases). The CDR3 runs 15 residues. Germline CDR1 SGHAT, CDR2 FQNNGV. Deletions cut 4 bases from V and 1 base from J, with 12 bases between. In DNA form, the CDR3 reads TGTGCCAGCAGCTACAGAGCGGAGGGCACAGATACGCAGTATTTT. This encodes CASSYRAEGTDTQYF.

V usage is TRBV6-6 and J usage is TRBJ2-6, with 8 positions matching TRBD1. The ends lost 7 bases at V and 1 base at J; junction bases unmatched: 6. In germline, CDR1 is MNHNY, CDR2 SVGAGI (reference sequence). The CDR3 extends over 16 amino acids. CDR3 nucleotides: TGTGCCAGCACAACACAGGGGGATTCTGGGGCCAACGTCCTGACTTTC. As protein: CASTTQGDSGANVLTF.